Listed here are 28 T cell receptor beta chains from one sample, sequenced in a study of blood T cell repertoires in COVID-19. Sequencing used immunoSEQ multiplex PCR; TCRdb keeps in-frame clones, though not all of them. The sample yields a few hundred thousand clones, approximately 84% seen once. The sequenced sample was PBMCs or T cells enriched from blood (not recorded which). These TCRs come from a middle-aged man who had recovered from COVID-19.

The CDR3 nucleotides read TGTGCCAGCAGCCGGACTAGCGGGAGGGGGGGAACAGATACGCAGTATTTT. It specifies CASSRTSGRGGTDTQYF. This chain uses TRBV9 with TRBJ2-3; the match to TRBD2 covers 15 bases. Germline CDR1 and CDR2: SGDLS and YYNGEE. CDR3 length: 17 residues. V shed 4 bases, J shed 3 bases, and the junction held 6 bases outside the gene matches.

The chain combines TRBV28 with TRBJ1-4; tentative D call: TRBD1 (6 bases). V lost 5 bases, J lost 8 bases, and 21 bases lay in between. The CDR3 is 16 residues long. CDR1 is MDHEN and CDR2 is SYDVKM in the germline V gene. The CDR3 loop reads CASSNDHGQRGEKLFF. The CDR3 DNA reads TGTGCCAGCAGTAACGACCACGGACAGAGGGGAGAAAAACTGTTTTTT.

V is TRBV2 and J is TRBJ1-5; D gene unclear. The CDR3 runs to 14 residues. V shed 4 bases and J shed 2 bases, with 9 bases lying between them. Per the germline V gene, CDR1 is SNHLY and CDR2 is FYNNEI. Here the CDR3 reads CASSAVLGNQPQHF. The CDR3, as DNA: TGTGCCAGCAGTGCTGTCCTTGGCAATCAGCCCCAGCATTTT.

Written as DNA, the CDR3 is TGTGCCAGCAATGAGCCCACCCTTACAGGGAATGGCTACACCTTC. Translated: CASNEPTLTGNGYTF. This chain links TRBV2 with TRBJ1-2, with D maybe TRBD1 (6 bases). CDR3 length equals 15 residues. CDR1 and CDR2 (germline): SNHLY, FYNNEI. Between the trimmed V and J ends, which lost 7 bases and 6 bases, there was a span of 21 bases.

This chain uses TRBV7-8 with TRBJ1-1; no clear D gene. The CDR3 is made up of 11 amino acids. The V end lost 5 bases, the J end lost 5 bases, and 6 bases lay between the germline ends. Germline V gives CDR1 SGHVS, CDR2 FQNEAQ. CDR3 bases: TGTGCCAGCAGCCCAGTAACTGAAGCTTTCTTT. It is translated as CASSPVTEAFF.

This rearrangement joins TRBV7-3 to TRBJ2-1; 10 bases agree with TRBD2. V lost 5 bases to trimming and J lost 5 bases; unmatched junction nucleotides: 6. Per germline, CDR1 SGHTA and CDR2 FQGTGA. The length of the CDR3 is 15 residues. CDR3 amino acids: CASSPGTSVDNEQFF. CDR3 bases: TGTGCCAGCAGCCCCGGGACTAGCGTGGACAATGAGCAGTTCTTC.

The chain is built from TRBV29-1 and TRBJ2-7; 10 positions match TRBD2. The germline V gene encodes CDR1 SQVTM and CDR2 ANQGSEA. Germline trimming cut 4 bases from V and 5 bases from J; bases unmatched to any gene: 11. This CDR3 spans 15 amino acids. CDR3 nucleotides: TGCAGCGTTGCACACCTATCTAGCGGGGGTCACGAGCAGTACTTC. Protein: CSVAHLSSGGHEQYF.

The J gene is TRBJ2-7, the V gene TRBV5-1, with TRBD2 matching over 9 bases. The germline V gene encodes CDR1 SGHRS and CDR2 YFSETQ. The CDR3 has 14 amino acids. Trimming cost V 4 bases and J 7 bases; bases outside gene matches: 9. DNA for the CDR3: TGCGCCAGCAGCGTTAGCGGGGGAGGGGGAGAGCAGTACTTC. It encodes CASSVSGGGGEQYF.

As DNA, the CDR3 is TGTGCCAGCAGCCCGGACAGGGGGCAGGGCACTGAAGCTTTCTTT. Translated: CASSPDRGQGTEAFF. V is TRBV7-8 and J is TRBJ1-1, with TRBD1 identical over 11 bases. This CDR3 has 15 residues. The J segment lost 4 bases and the V segment lost 5 bases, leaving 6 bases of the junction unmatched. The V gene's germline CDR1 is SGHVS and CDR2 FQNEAQ.

This clone was seen more than once but under ten times. This rearrangement joins TRBV4-1 to TRBJ1-6; 7 bases match TRBD1. The J segment lost 2 bases and the V segment lost 4 bases, leaving 8 bases of the junction unmatched. From germline, CDR1 is MGHRA and CDR2 YSYEKL. This CDR3 spans 17 amino acids. The CDR3, as DNA: TGCGCCAGCAGCCGACTGACAGGGCTGGCCTATAATTCACCCCTCCACTTT. Translation gives CASSRLTGLAYNSPLHF.

The chain carries TRBV6-2 or TRBV6-3 and TRBJ2-1, with TRBD2 matching 12 bases. The CDR3 is 19 amino acids. J was trimmed by 10 bases and V by 5 bases; bases with no gene match: 21. The V gene's germline CDR1 is MNHEY and CDR2 SVGEGT. The CDR3 DNA is TGTGCCAGCAGTGGCCCTCTCGGGAGAACTAGCGGGGGGCCAGGGGAGCAGTTCTTC. Its translation is CASSGPLGRTSGGPGEQFF.

The J gene is TRBJ1-6, the V gene TRBV2; D perhaps matches TRBD1 (6 bases). CDR3 length: 14 amino acids. Trimming shortened V by 7 bases and J by 7 bases, and 14 bases separated the two germline ends. Germline V gives CDR1 SNHLY, CDR2 FYNNEI. CDR3: CASIPDSENSPLHF. The CDR3 DNA follows: TGTGCCAGCATCCCGGACAGCGAAAATTCACCCCTCCACTTT.

The CDR3 region is CASSLGGGSGNTIYF. CDR3 sequence (DNA): TGTGCCAGCAGTTTAGGCGGGGGCTCTGGAAACACCATATATTTT. This chain joins TRBV28 and TRBJ1-3; D is perhaps TRBD1 (5 bases). There are 15 residues in the CDR3. In germline, CDR1 is MDHEN, CDR2 SYDVKM. Trimming removed 2 bases from V and 0 bases from J, with 8 bases in between.

The chain has TRBV28 and TRBJ1-1, with a possible D match to TRBD1 (5 bases). The germline V gene encodes CDR1 MDHEN and CDR2 SYDVKM. The CDR3 sequence is 12 residues long. Trimming removed 7 bases at V and 7 bases at J, with 13 bases between. In DNA, the CDR3 is TGTGCCAGCACTATAGGGGACTTTGAAGCTTTCTTT. Translating it yields CASTIGDFEAFF.

This clone has more than one count but fewer than ten. The chain carries TRBV2 and TRBJ1-5; D might be TRBD1 (6 bases). With 7 bases removed from V and 9 bases from J, the gap between germline ends came to 13 bases. Per germline, CDR1 SNHLY and CDR2 FYNNEI. This CDR3 is 12 amino acids long. CDR3: CASMDSVGPQHF. The CDR3 region has the DNA TGTGCCAGCATGGACAGTGTCGGGCCCCAGCATTTT. The variable domain in full, with the rest retrieved from reference TRBV2 and TRBJ1-5, is EPEVTQTPSHQVTQMGQEVILRCVPISNHLYFYWYRQILGQKVEFLVSFYNNEISEKSEIFDDQFSVERPDGSNFTLKIRSTKLEDSAMYFCASMDSVGPQHFGDGTRLSIL.

In the case of this clone: Other DNA sequences in the same sample also yield this CDR3. This CDR3 is CASSRGQGDQPQHF. DNA of the CDR3: TGTGCCAGCAGTCGGGGACAGGGGGATCAGCCCCAGCATTTT. This chain joins TRBV2 and TRBJ1-5; TRBD1 agrees at 11 bases. The CDR3 totals 14 residues. CDR1 is SNHLY and CDR2 is FYNNEI in the germline V gene. With V trimmed by 5 bases and J by 5 bases, 2 bases remained unmatched.

The rearrangement joins TRBV30 to TRBJ1-4; a possible D gene is TRBD1 (6 bases). Between the trimmed V and J ends, which lost 5 bases and 4 bases, there was a span of 11 bases. This CDR3 region has 13 residues. The germline gives CDR1 GTSNPN, CDR2 SVGIG (reference sequence). The CDR3 sequence: CAWGGAVNEKLFF. CDR3 DNA: TGTGCCTGGGGGGGGGCTGTTAATGAAAAACTGTTTTTT. The full variable domain, in which reference TRBV30 and TRBJ1-4 provide the parts outside the CDR3, is SQTIHQWPATLVQPVGSPLSLECTVEGTSNPNLYWYRQAAGRGLQLLFYSVGIGQISSEVPQNLSASRPQDRQFILSSKKLLLSDSGFYLCAWGGAVNEKLFFGSGTQLSVL.

V is TRBV29-1 and J is TRBJ1-1; TRBD1 agrees at 9 bases. The CDR3 runs 11 residues. Germline lookup yields CDR1 SQVTM and CDR2 ANQGSEA. Trimming at V came to 7 bases and at J to 6 bases, leaving 3 bases not matched to a gene. The CDR3 region has the DNA TGCAGCGCGGGACAGGGCCCTGAAGCTTTCTTT. Residues: CSAGQGPEAFF.

This chain uses TRBV5-4 with TRBJ2-2; 9 positions agree with TRBD2. Trimming took 1 base from V and 7 from J; bases not matched to a gene: 8. Germline CDR1 reads SGHNT; CDR2 reads YYREEE (reference sequence). The CDR3 is made up of 16 amino acids. The CDR3 DNA sequence: TGTGCCAGCAGCTTGCCTCGCGGGGGGGCTATCGGGGAGCTGTTTTTT. It is translated as CASSLPRGGAIGELFF.

As for this clone: At one of its ends the junction is not consistent with the germline gene, which may arise from a read error. The rearrangement links TRBV3-1 (or the pseudogene TRBV3-2) to TRBJ1-2; TRBD1 agrees at 7 bases. Germline CDR1 is LGHDT and CDR2 is YNNKEL (reference sequence). The CDR3 runs 11 residues. CDR3 amino acids: CASSQQGQVLF. CDR3 in DNA: TGTGCCAGCAGCCAACAAGGACAGGTTCTCTTC.

The chain uses TRBV29-1 and TRBJ2-3; TRBD1 matches 10 bases. Trimming cost V 6 bases and J 1 base; bases outside gene matches: 7. There are 15 residues in the CDR3. The germline V gene has CDR1 SQVTM and CDR2 ANQGSEA. CDR3 protein: CSVLSGTGGTDTQYF. The CDR3 DNA reads as TGCAGCGTCTTGAGTGGGACAGGGGGCACAGATACGCAGTATTTT.

The count of this clone is one. V and J are TRBV3-1 (or the pseudogene TRBV3-2) and TRBJ1-1; 11 bases agree with TRBD1. Germline CDR1 reads LGHDT; CDR2 reads YNNKEL (reference sequence). The CDR3 length is 14 residues. V lost 5 bases, J lost 5 bases, and 4 bases stayed unmatched. Written as DNA, the CDR3 is TGTGCCAGCAGCGACCGGGACAGGGGGACTGAAGCTTTCTTT. Translation gives CASSDRDRGTEAFF.

The chain has TRBV3-1 (or the pseudogene TRBV3-2) and TRBJ1-3; possible D gene TRBD1, 6 bases. This CDR3 spans 16 amino acids. Germline CDR1 is LGHDT and CDR2 is YNNKEL (reference sequence). Deletions cut 2 bases from V and 3 bases from J, with 14 bases between. For the CDR3, the DNA is TGTGCCAGCAGCCAAAGGAGCAGGGGTAATGGAAACACCATATATTTT. Translated, it gives CASSQRSRGNGNTIYF.

The J gene is TRBJ2-2, the V gene TRBV9, with D possibly being TRBD2 (5 bases). This CDR3 spans 18 amino acids. With 1 base removed from V and 5 bases from J, the gap between germline ends came to 21 bases. From germline, CDR1 is SGDLS and CDR2 YYNGEE. CDR3 sequence (DNA): TGTGCCAGCAGCGTATATAACAGTCTGGGATCGGGAACCGGGGAGCTGTTTTTT. This codes for CASSVYNSLGSGTGELFF.

The V and J genes are TRBV7-9 and TRBJ2-3; 9 nucleotides line up with TRBD2. Germline V CDR1 and CDR2: SEHNR, FQNEAQ (reference sequence). V was clipped by 4 bases and J by 4 bases; unmatched bases: 9. This CDR3 is 16 amino acids long. CDR3 loop: CASSSLAGGPADTQYF. CDR3 bases: TGTGCCAGCAGCTCCCTCGCGGGAGGGCCCGCAGATACGCAGTATTTT.

The chain has TRBV19 and TRBJ1-1; 8 nucleotides match TRBD1. Germline CDR1 reads LNHDA; CDR2 reads SQIVND (reference sequence). This CDR3 region has 14 residues. Losses at the gene ends were 5 bases for V and 4 bases for J; bases not matched to a gene: 6. The CDR3 nucleotides read TGTGCCAGTAGTGGATGGACAGGGTCCACTGAAGCTTTCTTT. This encodes CASSGWTGSTEAFF. The variable domain in full, with the rest retrieved from reference TRBV19 and TRBJ1-1, is DGGITQSPKYLFRKEGQNVTLSCEQNLNHDAMYWYRQDPGQGLRLIYYSQIVNDFQKGDIAEGYSVSREKKESFPLTVTSAQKNPTAFYLCASSGWTGSTEAFFGQGTRLTVV.

J is TRBJ1-1 and V is TRBV15; 7 bases are a match to TRBD1. The CDR3 runs to 14 residues. Germline-derived CDR1 and CDR2 are LNHNV and YYDKDF (reference sequence). V trimming: 0 bases; J trimming: 4 bases; junction bases outside the gene matches: 2. The CDR3 sequence is CATSRDYRGTEAFF. CDR3 nucleotide sequence: TGTGCCACCAGCAGAGATTACAGGGGCACTGAAGCTTTCTTT.

V is TRBV29-1 and J is TRBJ2-6; D is perhaps TRBD2 (7 bases). Germline V gives CDR1 SQVTM, CDR2 ANQGSEA. V was pared by 0 bases and J by 0 bases, with 15 bases between. The CDR3 has 18 amino acids. CDR3 in DNA: TGCAGCGTTGAAGATATAGGGGGAGGGAGCTCTGGGGCCAACGTCCTGACTTTC. Translating gives CSVEDIGGGSSGANVLTF. Full variable domain (missing parts from reference TRBV29-1 and TRBJ2-6): SAVISQKPSRDICQRGTSLTIQCQVDSQVTMMFWYRQQPGQSLTLIATANQGSEATYESGFVIDKFPISRPNLTFSTLTVSNMSPEDSSIYLCSVEDIGGGSSGANVLTFGAGSRLTVL.